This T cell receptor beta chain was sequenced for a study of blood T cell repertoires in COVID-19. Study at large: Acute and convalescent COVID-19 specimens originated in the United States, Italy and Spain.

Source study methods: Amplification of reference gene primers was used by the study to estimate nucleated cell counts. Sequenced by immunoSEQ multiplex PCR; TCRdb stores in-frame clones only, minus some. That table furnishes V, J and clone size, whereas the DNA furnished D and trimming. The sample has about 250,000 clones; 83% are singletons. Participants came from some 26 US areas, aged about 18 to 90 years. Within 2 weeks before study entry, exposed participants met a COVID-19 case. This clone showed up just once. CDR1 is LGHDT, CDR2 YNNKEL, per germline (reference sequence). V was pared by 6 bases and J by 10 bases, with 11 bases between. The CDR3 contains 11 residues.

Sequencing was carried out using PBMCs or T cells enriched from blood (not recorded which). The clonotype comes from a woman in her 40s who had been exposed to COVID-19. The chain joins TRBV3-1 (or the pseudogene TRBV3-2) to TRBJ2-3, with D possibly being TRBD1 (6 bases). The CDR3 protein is CASRYRDAQYF. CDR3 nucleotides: TGTGCCAGCAGATACAGGGACGCGCAGTATTTT.